Presented here are 8 T cell receptor beta chains from one specimen sequenced in a study of PD-1 blockade in mismatch repair-deficient tumors (dated by TCRdb to 2015 to 2018). Libraries were built with the immunoSEQ multiplex PCR assay. TCRdb mirrors the immuneACCESS table, restricted to in-frame sequences. Some clones are absent from its copies; in checked studies, under half trace to an unresolved V gene, and the reason for the others is unknown. The table for this sample lists more than 85,000 clones; approximately 83% of them were counted only once. The biggest ten clones account for around 6.5% of the sample. Specimen: peripheral blood, collected roughly 36 weeks after starting pembrolizumab. Receptor source: an adult with mismatch repair-deficient cancer.

This clone appeared a few times. This chain uses TRBV13 with TRBJ2-7; 10 nucleotides line up with TRBD1. Germline V CDR1 and CDR2: PRHDT, FYEKMQ (reference sequence). With V trimmed by 5 bases and J by 3 bases, 4 bases remained unmatched. The CDR3 sequence is 14 residues long. This chain's CDR3 is CASSPRTGGYEQYF. Written as DNA, the CDR3 is TGTGCCAGCAGCCCCAGGACAGGGGGCTACGAGCAGTACTTC.

The V and J genes are TRBV11-2 and TRBJ2-7; no clear D. Germline CDR1 is SGHAT and CDR2 is FQNNGV. Between the trimmed V and J ends, which lost 0 bases and 4 bases, there was a span of 13 bases. The CDR3 sequence is 15 residues long. DNA for the CDR3: TGTGCCAGCAGCTTAGAGCGGTTGGACCCTTACGAGCAGTACTTC. It codes for CASSLERLDPYEQYF.

V and J are TRBV7-9 and TRBJ2-7; 14 bases are a match to TRBD2. Germline V lookup: CDR1 SEHNR, CDR2 FQNEAQ (reference sequence). Trimming removed 5 bases from V and 4 bases from J; junction bases left unmatched: 7. The CDR3 has 16 amino acids. CDR3 amino acids: CASSQPGTSGRYEQYF. DNA of the CDR3: TGTGCCAGCAGCCAACCGGGGACTAGCGGGAGATACGAGCAGTACTTC.

V is TRBV7-9 and J is TRBJ1-1; 7 nucleotides agree with TRBD1. The V gene end was trimmed by 11 bases and the J gene end by 0 bases; junction bases not matched to a gene: 6. This CDR3 spans 13 amino acids. From germline, CDR1 is SEHNR and CDR2 FQNEAQ (reference sequence). CDR3 DNA sequence: TGTGCCGGGACAGCGCCTCTGAACACTGAAGCTTTCTTT. Translation: CAGTAPLNTEAFF.

The CDR3 spells CASSPDTYGYTF. The DNA for the CDR3 is TGTGCCAGCAGTCCGGACACCTATGGCTACACCTTC. The V and J genes are TRBV6-1 and TRBJ1-2, with D maybe TRBD1 (5 bases). Germline V gene data show CDR1 as MNHNS and CDR2 as SASEGT. The germline V and J ends were trimmed by 5 bases and 4 bases, with 8 bases remaining between them. There are 12 residues in the CDR3.

This rearrangement joins TRBV7-6 to TRBJ2-7, with 9 positions matching TRBD1. The germline V gene has CDR1 SGHVS and CDR2 FNYEAQ. The CDR3 has 15 amino acids. V trimming: 8 bases; J trimming: 0 bases; junction bases outside the gene matches: 8. The CDR3 sequence: CASSPLDRGSYEQYF. The CDR3 nucleotides are TGTGCCAGCTCCCCCCTGGACAGGGGCTCCTACGAGCAGTACTTC.

The chain couples TRBV28 to TRBJ1-2, with TRBD1 identical over 11 bases. Germline V lookup: CDR1 MDHEN, CDR2 SYDVKM. The CDR3 length is 15 residues. The trim removed 5 bases at V and 5 bases at J, leaving 7 bases unmatched. This CDR3 reads CASSPPGTGGYGYTF. CDR3 sequence (DNA): TGTGCCAGCAGTCCTCCCGGGACAGGGGGGTATGGCTACACCTTC.

The rearrangement links TRBV19 to TRBJ1-5; D is perhaps TRBD1 (6 bases). V lost 6 bases and J lost 0, with 12 bases in between. The germline V gene encodes CDR1 LNHDA and CDR2 SQIVND (reference sequence). The CDR3 covers 15 residues. CDR3: CASRNRADSNQPQHF. CDR3 DNA sequence: TGTGCCAGTAGGAACAGGGCTGATAGCAATCAGCCCCAGCATTTT. The variable domain in full, completed from reference TRBV19 and TRBJ1-5, reads DGGITQSPKYLFRKEGQNVTLSCEQNLNHDAMYWYRQDPGQGLRLIYYSQIVNDFQKGDIAEGYSVSREKKESFPLTVTSAQKNPTAFYLCASRNRADSNQPQHFGDGTRLSIL.